This entry features one TCR beta chain sequence. This clonotype is regarded as medium-sized (0.01 to 0.1%). This receptor's antigen is unknown. No much larger clone exists at a distance of one base, and base qualities are not known. The entry originates in a study of T cell repertoires in cytomegalovirus infection (dated by TCRdb to about 2019). Broadly, across the study: Because public TCR beta signatures pointed to carriage of CMV infection together with the matching HLA type, the HLA type of each donor mattered for the analysis. Points the paper makes about the study in general: Cumulative frequency of public TCR beta family members discriminated carriers of CMV infection plus the relevant HLA type in this cohort and an independent 352-donor cohort. The ex vivo response was dominated by HLA-C-restricted CMV-specific TCR beta clonotypes, and the single most frequent clonotype in two of eight donors was supplied by these HLA-C-restricted clonotypes.

CDR1 MNHEY and CDR2 SVGAGI were looked up in the germline V gene. CDR3 length: 14 amino acids, cysteine to phenylalanine. Just CDR3 DNA is preserved here, 42 bases in frame from base 1. V gives up 2 bases and J gives up 6 bases, and the segment between their germline ends measures 11 bases. TCRdb lists the instrument as Illumina HiSeq 1500. TCRdb applied fastp at Q25 and MiXCR to the public reads, then kept only in-frame beta chains. Each record represents a unique CDR3 protein, reported with the most common genes and DNA among its rows. The sample has approximately 140,000 distinct CDR3 sequences on record, roughly a quarter of them singletons. The top ten constitute about a third of the sample.

The material sequenced was PBMCs, sequenced either directly or after in vitro stimulation (not recorded which). Rearrangement joined TRBV6-5 to TRBJ1-5, and perhaps TRBD1 as D gene, on 6 matching bases. The TCR comes from a human donor in good health (CMV status not recorded). Some clones in this sample may be carry-over from other donors' samples. The CDR3 sequence is CASSYMAGVQPQHF. Read as DNA, the sequence is TGTGCCAGCAGTTACATGGCAGGGGTTCAGCCCCAGCATTTT.